The text below deals with one T cell receptor (beta chain). CDR3 length: 15 residues. V lost 5 bases and J 0 bases, leaving 11 bases between the germline ends. Germline V lookup: CDR1 SGHNT, CDR2 YENEEA. This sample is part of a study of cytomegalovirus exposure and HLA in healthy donors. Primers: 60 Vbeta forward and 13 Jbeta reverse. The repertoire was sequenced with immunoSEQ multiplex PCR; TCRdb's copy has only in-frame clones and lacks some. Here the sample spans about 160,000 clones, about three quarters being singletons. This chain links TRBV11-3 with TRBJ2-1; unclear D gene. The sample consisted of PBMCs. The receptor was derived from a woman between 35 and 50 years old in good health and CMV-seropositive. As DNA, the CDR3 is TGTGCCAGCAGCCCGTCCGGGTCCTCCTACAATGAGCAGTTCTTC. This encodes CASSPSGSSYNEQFF.